The 20 T cell receptor beta chains given below trace back to one sample, sequenced in a study of cytomegalovirus exposure and HLA in healthy donors. Primers: 60 Vbeta forward and 13 Jbeta reverse. Repertoires were generated with immunoSEQ multiplex PCR, while TCRdb's copy carries only in-frame clones and drops some. This sample's table has approximately 72,000 clones. Sequences were obtained from PBMCs. These receptors were taken from a woman aged 35 to 49 in good health and CMV-seropositive.

This chain joins TRBV4-1 and TRBJ2-7; 11 bases match TRBD2. Germline assignment: CDR1 MGHRA and CDR2 YSYEKL. The CDR3 spans 17 residues. Trimming cost V 1 base and J 2 bases; bases outside gene matches: 7. In DNA form, the CDR3 reads TGCGCCAGCAGCCAAGGACTAGCGGGGATTGGGACCTACGAGCAGTACTTC. This gives the protein CASSQGLAGIGTYEQYF.

The chain combines TRBV6-4 with TRBJ2-5; no firm D call. The closer fit of TRBJ2-7 to the DNA end suggests the J call may be wrong. Germline CDR1 MRHNA, CDR2 SNTAGT. This CDR3 is 14 amino acids long. The CDR3 reads CASSRTASSYEQYF. DNA for the CDR3: TGTGCCAGCAGTCGGACCGCTAGCTCCTACGAGCAGTACTTC.

The J gene is TRBJ2-5, the V gene TRBV9; no clear D gene. The V and J ends lost 4 bases and 1 base respectively, with 11 bases between them. The germline CDR1 and CDR2 sequences are SGDLS and YYNGEE. This CDR3 has 14 amino acids. The CDR3 nucleotides read TGTGCCAGCAGCCCCTCTACGGTCCAAGAGACCCAGTACTTC. Its translation is CASSPSTVQETQYF.

The chain combines TRBV9 with TRBJ2-1; D may be TRBD1 (8 bases). Trimming took off 4 bases at V and 9 bases at J, with 20 bases between the two ends. CDR3 length: 15 amino acids. Germline assignment: CDR1 SGDLS and CDR2 YYNGEE. CDR3 loop: CASSNTGGAGGEQFF. The CDR3 DNA is TGTGCCAGCAGCAACACAGGGGGGGCCGGGGGTGAGCAGTTCTTC.

The V and J genes are TRBV4-3 and TRBJ1-1; 7 positions agree with TRBD1. V lost 1 base to trimming and J lost 1 base; unmatched junction nucleotides: 3. The germline V gene has CDR1 LGHNA and CDR2 YSLEER. The CDR3 has 15 amino acids. CDR3 sequence reads: CASSQVDRENTEAFF. The CDR3 region has the DNA TGCGCCAGCAGCCAAGTAGACAGGGAGAACACTGAAGCTTTCTTT.

The chain uses TRBV19 and TRBJ1-2; TRBD1 aligns across 8 bases. From germline, CDR1 is LNHDA and CDR2 SQIVND (reference sequence). J gave up 8 bases and V 6 bases, and 11 bases lay outside the gene matches. The CDR3 length is 14 residues. The CDR3 spells CASRPATGQEGYTF. In DNA form, the CDR3 reads TGTGCCAGTAGACCTGCAACGGGACAGGAGGGCTACACCTTC.

V is TRBV5-6 and J is TRBJ1-5; no reliable D call. The germline V gene encodes CDR1 SGHDT and CDR2 YYEEEE. The V end lost 1 base, the J end lost 2 bases, and 7 bases lay between the germline ends. CDR3 length equals 14 residues. The CDR3 bases are TGTGCCAGCAGCTTGAGAGGAGGCAATCAGCCCCAGCATTTT. This gives the protein CASSLRGGNQPQHF.

The V call is TRBV27, the J call TRBJ2-1, with TRBD2 matching over 10 bases. The V gene's germline CDR1 is MNHEY and CDR2 SMNVEV (reference sequence). V was clipped by 5 bases and J by 8 bases; unmatched bases: 3. This CDR3 is 13 amino acids long. DNA of the CDR3: TGTGCCAGCAGTGGGCTAGCGGGAGATGAGCAGTTCTTC. The encoded protein is CASSGLAGDEQFF.

CDR3 coding DNA: TGTGCCAGCAGCCGGACAGGGGGCGCCCCCGGGGAGCTGTTTTTT. Its translation: CASSRTGGAPGELFF. The chain recombines TRBV7-3 with TRBJ2-2; 11 nucleotides line up with TRBD1. V lost 5 bases, J lost 6 bases, and 5 bases stayed unmatched. The CDR3 loop spans 15 amino acids. CDR1 and CDR2 (germline): SGHTA, FQGTGA.

Details on this clone: Different DNA sequences within this sample yield the same CDR3. The chain combines TRBV7-9 with TRBJ2-3; TRBD2 matches at 10 bases. The CDR3 spans 16 residues. Germline V gene sequence: CDR1 SEHNR, CDR2 FQNEAQ (reference sequence). J lost 2 bases, V lost 0 bases, and 2 bases had no gene match. CDR3 in amino acids: CASSLASGGTTDTQYF. As DNA, the CDR3 is TGTGCCAGCAGCTTAGCTAGCGGGGGGACCACAGATACGCAGTATTTT.

The chain combines TRBV4-3 with TRBJ1-5; possible D gene TRBD1, 6 bases. CDR1 and CDR2 (germline): LGHNA, YSLEER. Trimming removed 0 bases from V and 5 bases from J, with 17 bases in between. The CDR3 has 17 residues. DNA of the CDR3: TGCGCCAGCAGCCAAGATAGGGGGGGGCGCGGGGATCAGCCCCAGCATTTT. As protein: CASSQDRGGRGDQPQHF.

The V call is TRBV28, the J call TRBJ1-1; D unresolved. CDR3 length: 14 amino acids. V was clipped by 4 bases and J by 0 bases, with 9 bases between them. Germline CDR1 MDHEN, CDR2 SYDVKM. The CDR3: CASSSAGMNTEAFF. The CDR3 bases are TGTGCCAGCAGTTCCGCAGGAATGAACACTGAAGCTTTCTTT. Together with reference TRBV28 and TRBJ1-1, the CDR3 gives the full variable domain: DVKVTQSSRYLVKRTGEKVFLECVQDMDHENMFWYRQDPGLGLRLIYFSYDVKMKEKGDIPEGYSVSREKKERFSLILESASTNQTSMYLCASSSAGMNTEAFFGQGTRLTVV.

The chain uses TRBV4-2 and TRBJ2-3, with 8 bases matching TRBD2. The junction had 4 bases not matched to a gene; V was cut back by 4 bases and J by 1 base. Germline V lookup: CDR1 LGHNA, CDR2 YNFKEQ. The CDR3 totals 15 residues. The CDR3 coding sequence is TGTGCCAGCAGCCCAACGACTAGCGGCACAGATACGCAGTATTTT. This gives the protein CASSPTTSGTDTQYF.

The chain joins TRBV27 to TRBJ1-2; tentative D call: TRBD1 (6 bases). The V gene lost 2 bases and the J gene lost 8 bases, with 12 bases spanning the gap. Germline loops: CDR1 MNHEY, CDR2 SMNVEV (reference sequence). The CDR3 covers 13 residues. DNA of the CDR3: TGTGCCAGCAGTTTAGGGGGGGCCAGAGGCTACACCTTC. It yields the protein CASSLGGARGYTF.

The V gene is TRBV6-5, the J gene TRBJ2-7; D may be TRBD2 (6 bases). V lost 6 bases, J lost 2 bases, and 11 bases lay in between. Germline V gene sequence: CDR1 MNHEY, CDR2 SVGAGI. This CDR3 comprises 13 residues. The CDR3 region has the DNA TGTGCCAGCAGCCGGGACTTCACCTACGAGCAGTACTTC. This codes for CASSRDFTYEQYF.

Concerning this clone: This CDR3 is missing its conserved last phenylalanine or tryptophan, likely due to a read error. This chain uses TRBV19 with TRBJ1-2, with D maybe TRBD1 (6 bases). Germline V gene lookup returns CDR1 LNHDA and CDR2 SQIVND (reference sequence). V lost 4 bases and J lost 0, with 15 bases in between. The CDR3 consists of 16 residues. The CDR3 region has the DNA TGTGCCAGTAGTAGGGATAGGGGGACCTCTAACTATGGCTACACCTCC. It is translated as CASSRDRGTSNYGYTS.

The chain links TRBV9 to TRBJ2-1; 12 nucleotides match TRBD2. The CDR3 is made up of 16 amino acids. V dropped 3 bases and J dropped 9; count of bases not matched to a gene: 10. Germline V gene lookup returns CDR1 SGDLS and CDR2 YYNGEE. The CDR3 coding sequence is TGTGCCAGCAGCGCCCGGACGGGACTAGCGGGCACTGAGCAGTTCTTC. It specifies CASSARTGLAGTEQFF.

This rearrangement joins TRBV6-1 to TRBJ1-3; no definite D call. Germline CDR1 and CDR2: MNHNS and SASEGT. The CDR3 length is 14 residues. V was trimmed by 9 bases and J by 0 bases, leaving 12 bases between them. The DNA for the CDR3 is TGTGCCAGTCTGGGCCGCTTCTCTGGAAACACCATATATTTT. As protein: CASLGRFSGNTIYF.

This chain connects TRBV6-5 to TRBJ1-2; D possibly corresponds to TRBD1 (5 bases). This CDR3 has 13 amino acids. The germline gives CDR1 MNHEY, CDR2 SVGAGI. V was trimmed by 6 bases and J by 1 base, leaving 9 bases between them. This CDR3 is CASSRDSNYGYTF. The CDR3 DNA is TGTGCCAGCAGCCGCGACAGTAACTATGGCTACACCTTC.

The V and J genes are TRBV4-2 and TRBJ2-1; 10 bases are a match to TRBD2. CDR1 is LGHNA and CDR2 is YNFKEQ in the germline V gene. This CDR3 is 17 amino acids long. V was clipped by 1 base and J by 6 bases; unmatched bases: 9. The CDR3 DNA reads TGTGCCAGCAGCCAAGTCCCCAGCGGGAGGGTTGGCAATGAGCAGTTCTTC. Protein: CASSQVPSGRVGNEQFF.